The source of this T cell receptor (beta chain) is a study of neurological immune-mediated disorders. Whole-study findings and limits: No CDR3 amino acid sequences were shared by expanded clones across subjects, suggesting private repertoires in all groups. The greatest degree of TCR clonal expansion was observed in HTLV-1-associated myelopathy, with the lowest in multiple sclerosis, below that of healthy controls.

The germline CDR1 and CDR2 sequences are MNHEY and SMNVEV (reference sequence). V dropped 6 bases and J dropped 6 bases, with 15 bases sitting between them. The CDR3 extends over 13 amino acids. 5'RACE employing 10-nucleotide random UMIs yielded the cDNA. TCRdb re-called the 5' RACE reads through MiXCR, storing one row per CDR3 protein. The sample has approximately 36,000 distinct CDR3 sequences, approximately 12% seen once. In its sample, this clonotype was seen many times. Its antigen remains unidentified. Described time point: technical triplicate 1. The source is a man aged 55 to 69 with HTLV-1-associated myelopathy (HAM/TSP). The chain has TRBV27 and TRBJ2-7; no clear D. The sequencing sample was made of PBMCs. For the CDR3, the DNA is TGTGCCAGCAGAGAGACGTATGTGGGCGAGCAGTACTTC. It yields the protein CASRETYVGEQYF.